This is a list of T cell receptor beta chains from one sample in a study of T cell responses to AZD1222 COVID-19 vaccine. The repertoire was sequenced with immunoSEQ multiplex PCR; TCRdb's copy has only in-frame clones and lacks some. The sample contains about 160,000 clones, around 90% of which appear only once. The input for sequencing was peripheral blood, taken on day 0 of AZD1222 vaccination. The receptors here all came from an adult in good health. The CDR3 runs from the conserved cysteine through the conserved F or W. A D gene is named only where the DNA matches it firmly. Not all rows give a size; the values are once, few, many and, for expanded clones, a class.

>TRBJ1-5|TRBV19|NA|once
CASDDSFYSNQPQHF
TGTGCCAGCGACGACAGTTTTTATAGCAATCAGCCCCAGCATTTT
>TRBJ2-3|TRBV6-5|TRBD1|NA
CASSPGTGVLDTQYF
TGTGCCAGCAGCCCCGGGACAGGGGTTTTAGATACGCAGTATTTT
>TRBJ1-2|TRBV5-6|TRBD1|NA
CASSTRRDRGYGYTF
TGTGCCAGCAGCACCCGCCGGGACAGGGGTTATGGCTACACCTTC
>TRBJ1-1|TRBV12-3/TRBV12-4|NA|once
CASTSPSGTEAFF
TGTGCCAGCACCTCGCCCTCGGGCACTGAAGCTTTCTTT
>TRBJ1-1|TRBV14|TRBD1|NA
CASSLQDRVNSEAFF
TGTGCCAGCAGCCTCCAGGACAGGGTAAACTCTGAAGCTTTCTTT
>TRBJ2-5|TRBV6-5|NA|NA
CASSRDSVQETQYF
TGTGCCAGCAGTCGGGACTCCGTTCAAGAGACCCAGTACTTC
>TRBJ2-1|TRBV9|TRBD2|NA
CASSTLAGPPVPLFSSEQFF
TGTGCCAGCAGCACCTTAGCGGGACCGCCCGTCCCCCTCTTCTCGAGTGAGCAGTTCTTC
>TRBJ2-7|TRBV6-5|NA|NA
CASSYSLSALAYEQYF
TGTGCCAGCAGTTACTCACTCAGTGCCCTAGCCTACGAGCAGTACTTC
>TRBJ2-7|TRBV3-1/TRBV3-2|TRBD2|NA
CASSHPGTSGSYEQYF
TGTGCCAGCAGCCACCCCGGAACTAGCGGCTCCTACGAGCAGTACTTC
>TRBJ1-1|TRBV23-1|TRBD1|once
CASSQYRTGVFTEAFF
TGCGCCAGCAGTCAATATCGAACAGGGGTTTTTACTGAAGCTTTCTTT
>TRBJ2-2|TRBV6-5|TRBD2|NA
CASIGTSGTGELFF
TGTGCCAGCATCGGGACTAGCGGAACCGGGGAGCTGTTTTTT
>TRBJ2-1|TRBV5-1|NA|NA
CASSLVGTPVDEQFF
TGCGCCAGCAGCTTGGTTGGGACTCCCGTCGATGAGCAGTTCTTC
>TRBJ2-1|TRBV29-1|NA|NA
CSVEVRSYNEQFF
TGCAGCGTTGAGGTGCGCTCCTACAATGAGCAGTTCTTC
>TRBJ2-3|TRBV5-6|TRBD2|few
CASSFISGSGTDTQYF
TGTGCCAGCAGCTTCATCAGCGGGAGCGGCACAGATACGCAGTATTTT
>TRBJ2-7|TRBV11-3|TRBD1|NA
CASIPDRGRSYEQYF
TGTGCCAGCATCCCCGACAGGGGTCGTTCCTACGAGCAGTACTTC
>TRBJ2-7|TRBV7-4|TRBD2|NA
CASSFLTSGRGYEQYF
TGTGCCAGCAGCTTCTTGACTAGCGGGAGGGGGTACGAGCAGTACTTC
>TRBJ1-5|TRBV11-3|NA|NA
CASSSNQPQHF
TGTGCCAGCAGCTCGAATCAGCCCCAGCATTTT
>TRBJ1-5|TRBV19|NA|NA
CASSREGRPQHF
TGTGCCAGTAGTAGGGAGGGAAGGCCCCAGCATTTT
>TRBJ2-1|TRBV7-3|TRBD2|NA
CASSPGASGRVDNEQFF
TGTGCCAGCAGCCCCGGGGCCAGCGGGAGAGTTGACAATGAGCAGTTCTTC
>TRBJ2-5|TRBV12-3/TRBV12-4|NA|NA
CASSWVPGETQYF
TGTGCCAGCAGTTGGGTCCCGGGGGAGACCCAGTACTTC
>TRBJ1-2|TRBV5-5|NA|NA
CASSLAGADLNYGYTF
TGTGCCAGCAGCTTGGCCGGGGCCGACCTTAACTATGGCTACACCTTC
>TRBJ2-1|TRBV5-1|TRBD2|NA
CASSPGTSNEQFF
TGCGCCAGCAGCCCAGGGACTAGCAATGAGCAGTTCTTC
>TRBJ1-2|TRBV19|NA|NA
CASSILGTPSSYGYTF
TGTGCCAGTAGTATCCTGGGGACACCGAGCTCCTATGGCTACACCTTC
>TRBJ2-2|TRBV27|TRBD1|NA
CASSHGTATGELFF
TGTGCCAGCAGTCACGGGACAGCCACCGGGGAGCTGTTTTTT
>TRBJ2-1|TRBV19|NA|NA
CASKTPTSEQFF
TGTGCCAGTAAAACCCCAACATCCGAGCAGTTCTTC
>TRBJ1-2|TRBV18|NA|NA
CASSPPLEGNGYTF
TGTGCCAGCTCACCACCCCTGGAAGGGAATGGCTACACCTTC
>TRBJ1-3|TRBV12-5|NA|NA
CASGPDTSGNTIYF
TGTGCTAGTGGCCCCGACACCTCTGGAAACACCATATATTTT
>TRBJ2-1|TRBV11-2|NA|once
CASSLVEVGEQFF
TGTGCCAGCAGCTTAGTGGAGGTTGGTGAGCAGTTCTTC
>TRBJ2-7|TRBV28|TRBD2|NA
CASTPVASGRREQYF
TGTGCCAGCACCCCGGTGGCTAGCGGGAGGCGCGAGCAGTACTTC
>TRBJ2-7|TRBV2|NA|NA
CASSGGQTYEQYF
TGTGCCAGCAGTGGAGGCCAAACCTACGAGCAGTACTTC
>TRBJ2-3|TRBV5-1|TRBD1|NA
CASSWWTGGSTDTQYF
TGCGCCAGCAGCTGGTGGACAGGGGGCAGTACAGATACGCAGTATTTT
>TRBJ1-5|TRBV5-8|NA|NA
CASSLAGSNQPQHF
TGTGCCAGCAGCTTGGCAGGTAGCAATCAGCCCCAGCATTTT
>TRBJ1-2|TRBV10-2|TRBD1|NA
CASSGTGGWRGYTF
TGCGCCAGCAGTGGAACAGGGGGGTGGCGCGGCTACACCTTC
>TRBJ2-3|TRBV5-8|TRBD2|NA
CASSRGLAGGTDTQYF
TGTGCCAGCAGCAGGGGACTAGCGGGAGGCACAGATACGCAGTATTTT
>TRBJ2-5|TRBV20-1|NA|NA
CSASPGKTQYF
TGCAGTGCTAGCCCGGGAAAGACCCAGTACTTC
>TRBJ1-5|TRBV11-2|TRBD1|NA
CASSLGTKTGVYSNQPQHF
TGTGCCAGCAGCCTGGGCACCAAAACAGGGGTCTATAGCAATCAGCCCCAGCATTTT
>TRBJ2-1|TRBV28|NA|NA
CASIPLEGLASSSYNEQFF
TGTGCCAGCATTCCCCTCGAAGGTCTAGCCTCAAGCTCCTACAATGAGCAGTTCTTC
>TRBJ1-1|TRBV4-1|NA|NA
CASSQTGNLKAFF
TGCGCCAGCAGCCAGACAGGTAATTTGAAAGCTTTCTTT
>TRBJ2-3|TRBV7-3|TRBD2|NA
CASSRLAGVADTQYF
TGTGCCAGCAGCCGACTAGCGGGAGTGGCAGATACGCAGTATTTT
>TRBJ1-6|TRBV4-1|NA|NA
CASSQERRSSPLHF
TGCGCCAGCAGCCAAGAACGGAGAAGTTCACCCCTCCACTTT
>TRBJ2-5|TRBV7-2|NA|NA
CASSATGLETQYF
TGTGCCAGCAGCGCCACGGGACTAGAGACCCAGTACTTC
>TRBJ1-6|TRBV28|TRBD1|NA
CASSPSQGANSPLHF
TGTGCCAGCAGCCCGTCCCAGGGGGCAAATTCACCCCTCCACTTT
>TRBJ2-4|TRBV12-5|NA|NA
CASGLVQGSRGDIQYF
TGTGCTAGTGGTTTGGTACAGGGTTCCCGAGGGGACATTCAGTACTTC
>TRBJ1-5|TRBV2|NA|NA
CASSEGRQAQPQHF
TGTGCCAGCAGTGAAGGTCGGCAGGCCCAGCCCCAGCATTTT
>TRBJ2-7|TRBV19|NA|few
CASSRHSGYEQYF
TGTGCCAGTAGTAGACATAGCGGCTACGAGCAGTACTTC
>TRBJ1-2|TRBV27|NA|NA
CASKEEQGSYGYTF
TGTGCCAGCAAAGAAGAACAGGGAAGCTATGGCTACACCTTC
>TRBJ1-3|TRBV15|NA|NA
CATSRDPGSSGNTIYF
TGTGCCACCAGCAGAGATCCGGGTAGCTCTGGAAACACCATATATTTT
>TRBJ2-1|TRBV5-1|TRBD2|NA
CASSPGLALDFYNEQFF
TGCGCCAGCAGCCCGGGACTAGCGCTGGATTTCTACAATGAGCAGTTCTTC
>TRBJ2-7|TRBV27|NA|NA
CASSSAARGEQYF
TGTGCCAGCAGTTCGGCAGCAAGAGGCGAGCAGTACTTC
>TRBJ2-2|TRBV5-1|NA|NA
CASRPQNTGELFF
TGCGCCAGCAGACCACAGAACACCGGGGAGCTGTTTTTT
>TRBJ2-1|TRBV27|TRBD2|NA
CASSYDRTSGTSGRALNEQFF
TGTGCCAGCAGTTATGACAGAACCTCCGGGACTAGCGGGAGGGCCTTAAATGAGCAGTTCTTC
>TRBJ1-6|TRBV11-2|TRBD1|NA
CASSRDRAGSPLHF
TGTGCCAGCAGCCGGGACAGGGCGGGATCACCCCTCCACTTT
>TRBJ1-1|TRBV10-3|NA|NA
CAISESEGEAFF
TGTGCCATCAGTGAGTCGGAAGGTGAAGCTTTCTTT
>TRBJ2-7|TRBV11-2|NA|NA
CASSLGAKAGIYYEQYF
TGTGCCAGCAGCTTAGGGGCCAAGGCAGGAATATACTACGAGCAGTACTTC
>TRBJ2-1|TRBV9|NA|NA
CASSVDSGSSSYNEQFF
TGTGCCAGCAGCGTTGATAGCGGATCCAGCTCCTACAATGAGCAGTTCTTC
>TRBJ2-7|TRBV19|NA|NA
CASSIDPGSYEQYF
TGTGCCAGTAGTATAGATCCGGGCTCCTACGAGCAGTACTTC
>TRBJ2-7|TRBV11-3|TRBD1|NA
CASSLLQGAREQYF
TGTGCCAGCAGCTTACTACAGGGGGCGCGTGAGCAGTACTTC
>TRBJ2-7|TRBV9|NA|NA
CASSVDGGLLKNEQYF
TGTGCCAGCAGCGTAGATGGGGGGCTATTGAAAAACGAGCAGTACTTC
>TRBJ1-1|TRBV29-1|TRBD1|NA
CSVYRGMNTEAFF
TGCAGCGTATACAGGGGGATGAACACTGAAGCTTTCTTT